These 16 T cell receptor beta chains originate from one sample sequenced in a study of cytomegalovirus exposure and HLA in healthy donors (TCRdb year 2017). Library generation was performed with the immunoSEQ multiplex PCR assay. This immuneACCESS table, as held by TCRdb, lists in-frame sequences with V and J called but not all clones. Of the missing ones, under half trace to an unresolved V gene in checked studies; the others have no known cause. The table for this sample lists about 140,000 clones; around four fifths of them were counted only once. The top ten clones comprise roughly 1.4% of the sample. The sample was PBMCs. The source of these receptors is a woman in her twenties or thirties in good health and CMV-seronegative.

A single count supports this clone. This chain connects TRBV28 to TRBJ1-2, with D perhaps TRBD1 (6 bases). The CDR3 length is 15 residues. With 4 bases removed from V and 5 bases from J, the gap between germline ends came to 17 bases. Germline V gives CDR1 MDHEN, CDR2 SYDVKM. CDR3 coding DNA: TGTGCCAGCAGTTCAACCGCACAGGGTGGGTATGGCTACACCTTC. Amino acid sequence: CASSSTAQGGYGYTF.

V is TRBV18 and J is TRBJ1-4; TRBD1 might be the D (5 bases). CDR1 is KGHSH and CDR2 is LQKENI in the germline V gene. The V and J ends lost 6 bases and 2 bases respectively, with 10 bases between them. This CDR3 is 14 amino acids long. CDR3 protein: CASSDRQTNEKLFF. CDR3 bases: TGTGCCAGCTCGGACCGACAGACTAATGAAAAACTGTTTTTT. Combining the CDR3 with reference TRBV18 and TRBJ1-4 gives the whole variable domain NAGVMQNPRHLVRRRGQEARLRCSPMKGHSHVYWYRQLPEEGLKFMVYLQKENIIDESGMPKERFSAEFPKEGPSILRIQQVVRGDSAAYFCASSDRQTNEKLFFGSGTQLSVL.

A few counts support this clone. The identical CDR3 is also encoded by other nucleotide sequences in the sample. V gene TRBV5-1 combines with J gene TRBJ2-5; 8 bases align to TRBD2. This CDR3 comprises 13 residues. In germline, CDR1 is SGHRS, CDR2 YFSETQ. V shed 0 bases and J 5 bases; nucleotides not matched to a gene: 0. The CDR3 region is CASSLGGGETQYF. The CDR3 nucleotides read TGCGCCAGCAGCTTGGGCGGGGGGGAGACCCAGTACTTC.

The chain carries TRBV15 and TRBJ2-7, with 9 bases aligning to TRBD2. The V segment lost 1 base and the J segment 3 bases; nucleotides outside the gene matches: 7. The V gene's germline CDR1 is LNHNV and CDR2 YYDKDF (reference sequence). The CDR3 sequence is 16 residues long. The CDR3 DNA is TGTGCCACCAGCAGAGGAAGCGGGGGGACACACTACGAGCAGTACTTC. It yields the protein CATSRGSGGTHYEQYF.

In its sample, this clone was seen a few times. The CDR3 is CASSPAWANTEAFF. CDR3 bases: TGTGCCAGCTCACCGGCGTGGGCAAACACTGAAGCTTTCTTT. The chain employs TRBV18 and TRBJ1-1, with no clear D. The germline CDR1 and CDR2 sequences are KGHSH and LQKENI. Trimming removed 3 bases from V and 2 bases from J, with 10 bases in between. The CDR3 runs 14 residues.

CDR3 protein: CASSQQGAYEQYF. Here the CDR3 DNA reads TGTGCCAGCAGCCAACAGGGGGCCTACGAGCAGTACTTC. The chain has TRBV7-9 and TRBJ2-7; 8 bases match TRBD1. The germline CDR1 and CDR2 sequences are SEHNR and FQNEAQ (reference sequence). The CDR3 length is 13 residues. Losses at the gene ends were 5 bases for V and 2 bases for J; bases not matched to a gene: 2.

The V call is TRBV6-5, the J call TRBJ2-7; D perhaps matches TRBD1 (6 bases). This CDR3 has 11 amino acids. The germline V and J ends were trimmed by 7 bases and 2 bases, with 6 bases remaining between them. The germline V gene encodes CDR1 MNHEY and CDR2 SVGAGI. CDR3 protein: CASKGAYEQYF. CDR3 bases: TGTGCCAGCAAGGGGGCCTACGAGCAGTACTTC.

This chain joins TRBV28 and TRBJ1-2; 8 bases align to TRBD1. V shed 10 bases and J 4 bases; nucleotides not matched to a gene: 8. Germline CDR1 and CDR2: MDHEN and SYDVKM. This CDR3 has 13 residues. The CDR3 is CATPGTGIYGYTF. The CDR3, as DNA: TGTGCCACGCCCGGGACAGGCATCTATGGCTACACCTTC.

The genes are TRBV27 and TRBJ2-7; 9 bases fit TRBD1. The CDR3 sequence is 16 residues long. CDR1 is MNHEY and CDR2 is SMNVEV in the germline V gene (reference sequence). Trimming cost V 5 bases and J 2 bases; bases outside gene matches: 10. CDR3 nucleotide sequence: TGTGCCAGCAGTCCTGGGTGGGACAGGGCCCCCTACGAGCAGTACTTC. Translated: CASSPGWDRAPYEQYF.

This rearrangement joins TRBV5-1 to TRBJ1-1, with D possibly TRBD1 on 5 matching bases. The CDR3 has 15 amino acids. The V and J ends lost 6 bases and 0 bases respectively, with 15 bases between them. In germline, CDR1 is SGHRS, CDR2 YFSETQ. The CDR3 loop reads CASKGEAGLNTEAFF. Written as DNA, the CDR3 is TGCGCCAGCAAAGGGGAAGCGGGGCTGAACACTGAAGCTTTCTTT.

The J gene is TRBJ1-2, the V gene TRBV11-2; 8 bases are shared with TRBD1. V shed 5 bases, J shed 8 bases, and the junction held 10 bases outside the gene matches. Germline values: CDR1 SGHAT, CDR2 FQNNGV. The CDR3 consists of 14 residues. CDR3 nucleotide sequence: TGTGCCAGCAGCGTCATACAGGGGGTGGGGGGCTACACCTTC. Its translation is CASSVIQGVGGYTF.

The chain combines TRBV7-9 with TRBJ1-2; no clear D. Per germline, CDR1 SEHNR and CDR2 FQNEAQ (reference sequence). The CDR3 totals 13 residues. Trimming left V 7 bases short and J 3 bases short, with 12 bases between. CDR3 loop: CASTPGGYYGYTF. The CDR3 region has the DNA TGTGCCAGCACCCCGGGAGGATACTATGGCTACACCTTC. Together with reference TRBV7-9 and TRBJ1-2, the CDR3 gives the full variable domain: DTGVSQNPRHKITKRGQNVTFRCDPISEHNRLYWYRQTLGQGPEFLTYFQNEAQLEKSRLLSDRFSAERPKGSFSTLEIQRTEQGDSAMYLCASTPGGYYGYTFGSGTRLTVV.

This clone was observed at least ten times. As DNA, the CDR3 is TGTGCCAGCAGCCAGGTGACGGGGAACACCGGGGAGCTGTTTTTT. It translates to CASSQVTGNTGELFF. The rearrangement links TRBV4-2 to TRBJ2-2, with unresolved D. Trimming cost V 3 bases and J 1 base, with 9 bases left between them. CDR1 is LGHNA and CDR2 is YNFKEQ in the germline V gene. The CDR3 consists of 15 residues.

J is TRBJ2-7 and V is TRBV28; 10 nucleotides line up with TRBD2. The V gene end was trimmed by 6 bases and the J gene end by 0 bases; junction bases not matched to a gene: 5. This CDR3 spans 15 amino acids. The germline V gene has CDR1 MDHEN and CDR2 SYDVKM. CDR3 in amino acids: CASSQVAGGSYEQYF. The CDR3, as DNA: TGTGCCAGCAGCCAGGTAGCGGGGGGCTCCTACGAGCAGTACTTC.

The J gene is TRBJ2-7, the V gene TRBV23-1; 10 nucleotides agree with TRBD1. TRBV23-1 is an ORF; its function is uncertain. Losses at the gene ends were 3 bases for V and 3 bases for J; bases not matched to a gene: 11. The CDR3 is 17 amino acids. The CDR3 bases are TGCGCCAGCAGTCACGAGGGACAGGGGTCCTCGAACTACGAGCAGTACTTC. Residues: CASSHEGQGSSNYEQYF.

The rearrangement links TRBV7-9 to TRBJ2-1; 10 positions match TRBD1. Germline values: CDR1 SEHNR, CDR2 FQNEAQ (reference sequence). Trimming removed 6 bases from V and 2 bases from J; junction bases left unmatched: 4. CDR3 length: 15 amino acids. CDR3: CASSQDRGTYNEQFF. The CDR3 DNA is TGTGCCAGCAGTCAGGACAGGGGGACCTACAATGAGCAGTTCTTC.